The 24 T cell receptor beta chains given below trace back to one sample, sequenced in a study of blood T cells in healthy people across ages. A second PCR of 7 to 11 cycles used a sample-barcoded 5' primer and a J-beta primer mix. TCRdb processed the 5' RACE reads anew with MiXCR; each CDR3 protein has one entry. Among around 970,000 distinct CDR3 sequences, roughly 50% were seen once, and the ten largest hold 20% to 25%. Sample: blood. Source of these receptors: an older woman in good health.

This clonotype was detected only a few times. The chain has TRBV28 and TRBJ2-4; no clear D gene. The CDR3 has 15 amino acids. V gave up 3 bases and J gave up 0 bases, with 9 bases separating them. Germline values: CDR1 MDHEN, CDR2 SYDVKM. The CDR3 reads CASSLAVLAKNIQYF. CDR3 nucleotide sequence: TGTGCCAGCAGTTTGGCGGTACTAGCCAAAAACATTCAGTACTTC.

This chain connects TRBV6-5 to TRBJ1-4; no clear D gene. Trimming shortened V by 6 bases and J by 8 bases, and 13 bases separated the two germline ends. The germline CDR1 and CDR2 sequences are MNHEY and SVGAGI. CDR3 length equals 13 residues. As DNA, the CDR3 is TGTGCCAGCAGAGAAGACGGGAGGGAAAAACTGTTTTTT. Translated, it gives CASREDGREKLFF.

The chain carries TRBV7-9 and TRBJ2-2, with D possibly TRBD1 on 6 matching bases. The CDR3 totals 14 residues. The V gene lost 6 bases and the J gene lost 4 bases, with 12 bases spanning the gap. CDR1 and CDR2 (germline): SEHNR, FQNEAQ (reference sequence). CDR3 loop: CASSRQVATGELFF. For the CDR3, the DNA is TGTGCCAGCAGTCGACAGGTAGCCACCGGGGAGCTGTTTTTT.

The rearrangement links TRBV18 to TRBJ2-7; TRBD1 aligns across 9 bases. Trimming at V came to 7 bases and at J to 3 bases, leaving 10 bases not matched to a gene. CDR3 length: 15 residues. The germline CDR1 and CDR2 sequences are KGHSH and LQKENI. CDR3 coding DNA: TGTGCCAGCTGGTTTGGGACAGGGACAAACTACGAGCAGTACTTC. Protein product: CASWFGTGTNYEQYF.

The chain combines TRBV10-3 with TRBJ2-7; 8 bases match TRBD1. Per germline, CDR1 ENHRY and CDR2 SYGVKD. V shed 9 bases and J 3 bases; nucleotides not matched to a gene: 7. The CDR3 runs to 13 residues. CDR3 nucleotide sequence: TGTGCCATGGGTACAGGGGGGAACTACGAGCAGTACTTC. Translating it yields CAMGTGGNYEQYF.

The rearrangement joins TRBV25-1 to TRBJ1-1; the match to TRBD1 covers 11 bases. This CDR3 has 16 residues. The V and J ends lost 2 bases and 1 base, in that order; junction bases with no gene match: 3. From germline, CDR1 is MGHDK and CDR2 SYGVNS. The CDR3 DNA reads TGTGCCAGCAGTGAACCCGGACAGGGGGCGAACACTGAAGCTTTCTTT. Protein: CASSEPGQGANTEAFF.

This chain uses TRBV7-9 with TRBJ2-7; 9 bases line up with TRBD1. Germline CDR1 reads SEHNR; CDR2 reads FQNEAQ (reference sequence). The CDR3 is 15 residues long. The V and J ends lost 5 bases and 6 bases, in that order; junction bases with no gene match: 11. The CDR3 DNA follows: TGTGCCAGCAGCCTAACCGGGACAGGGTACGGCGAGCAGTACTTC. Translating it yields CASSLTGTGYGEQYF.

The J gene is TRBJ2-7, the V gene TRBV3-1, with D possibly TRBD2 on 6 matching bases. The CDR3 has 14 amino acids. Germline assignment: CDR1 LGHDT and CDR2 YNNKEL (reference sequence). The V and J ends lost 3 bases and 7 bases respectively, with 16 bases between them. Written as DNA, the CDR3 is TGTGCCAGCAGCCATAGCGGCTCCTACAATGAGCAGTACTTC. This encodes CASSHSGSYNEQYF.

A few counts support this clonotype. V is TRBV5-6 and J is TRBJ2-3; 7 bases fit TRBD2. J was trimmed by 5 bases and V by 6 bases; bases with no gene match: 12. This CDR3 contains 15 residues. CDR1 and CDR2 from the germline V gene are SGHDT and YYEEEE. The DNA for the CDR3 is TGTGCCAGCACTCTCCGGGCGGGAGTGGGAGATACGCAGTATTTT. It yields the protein CASTLRAGVGDTQYF. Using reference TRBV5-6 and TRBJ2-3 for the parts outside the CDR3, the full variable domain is DAGVTQSPTHLIKTRGQQVTLRCSPKSGHDTVSWYQQALGQGPQFIFQYYEEEERQRGNFPDRFSGHQFPNYSSELNVNALLLGDSALYLCASTLRAGVGDTQYFGPGTRLTVL.

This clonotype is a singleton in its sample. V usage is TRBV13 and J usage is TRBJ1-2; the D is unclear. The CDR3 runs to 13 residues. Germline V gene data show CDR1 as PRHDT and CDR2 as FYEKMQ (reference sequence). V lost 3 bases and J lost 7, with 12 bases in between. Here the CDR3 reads CASSFKWALGYTF. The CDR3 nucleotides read TGTGCCAGCAGCTTCAAGTGGGCGCTTGGCTACACCTTC.

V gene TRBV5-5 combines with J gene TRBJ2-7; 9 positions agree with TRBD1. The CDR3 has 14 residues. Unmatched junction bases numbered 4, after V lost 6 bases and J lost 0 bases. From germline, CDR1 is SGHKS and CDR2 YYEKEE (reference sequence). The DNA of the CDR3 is TGTGCCAGCAAGCCGGACAGGGGCTCCTACGAGCAGTACTTC. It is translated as CASKPDRGSYEQYF. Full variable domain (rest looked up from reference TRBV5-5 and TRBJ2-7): DAGVTQSPTHLIKTRGQQVTLRCSPISGHKSVSWYQQVLGQGPQFIFQYYEKEERGRGNFPDRFSARQFPNYSSELNVNALLLGDSALYLCASKPDRGSYEQYFGPGTRLTVT.

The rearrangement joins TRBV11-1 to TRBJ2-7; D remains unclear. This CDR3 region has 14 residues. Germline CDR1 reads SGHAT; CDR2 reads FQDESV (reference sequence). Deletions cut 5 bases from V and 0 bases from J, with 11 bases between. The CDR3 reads CASSTYSSSYEQYF. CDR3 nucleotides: TGTGCCAGCAGCACCTACTCAAGCTCCTACGAGCAGTACTTC.

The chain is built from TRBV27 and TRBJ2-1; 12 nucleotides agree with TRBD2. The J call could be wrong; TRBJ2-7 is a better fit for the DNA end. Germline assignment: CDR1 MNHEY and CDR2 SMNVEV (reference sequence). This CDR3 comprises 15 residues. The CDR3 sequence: CASSTLAGGRCEQYF. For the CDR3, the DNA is TGTGCCAGCAGCACGCTAGCGGGAGGGCGTTGCGAGCAGTACTTC.

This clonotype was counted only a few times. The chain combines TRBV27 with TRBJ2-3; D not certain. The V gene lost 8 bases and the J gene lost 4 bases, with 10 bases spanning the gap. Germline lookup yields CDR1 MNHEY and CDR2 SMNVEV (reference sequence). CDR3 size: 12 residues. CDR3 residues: CASRTPADTQYF. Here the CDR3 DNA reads TGTGCCAGCCGCACCCCGGCAGATACGCAGTATTTT.

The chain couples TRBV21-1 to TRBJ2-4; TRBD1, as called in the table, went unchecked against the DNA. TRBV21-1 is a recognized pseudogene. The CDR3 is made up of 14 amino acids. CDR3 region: CASRTVGAKNIQYF. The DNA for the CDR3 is TGTGCCAGTCGGACAGTAGGAGCCAAAAACATTCAGTACTTC.

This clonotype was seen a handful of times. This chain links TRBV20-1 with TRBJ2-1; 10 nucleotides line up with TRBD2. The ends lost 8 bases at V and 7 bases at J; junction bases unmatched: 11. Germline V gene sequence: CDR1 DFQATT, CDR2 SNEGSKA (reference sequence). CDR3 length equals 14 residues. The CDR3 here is CSSYSSGSGNEQFF. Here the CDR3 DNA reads TGCAGTTCCTATTCTAGCGGGAGTGGTAATGAGCAGTTCTTC.

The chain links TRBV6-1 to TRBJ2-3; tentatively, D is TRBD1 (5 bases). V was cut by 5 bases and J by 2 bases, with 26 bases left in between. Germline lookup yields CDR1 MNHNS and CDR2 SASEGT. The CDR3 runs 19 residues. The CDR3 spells CASSMRTPLQTIITDTQYF. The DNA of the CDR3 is TGTGCCAGCAGTATGAGGACACCCCTACAAACTATAATCACAGATACGCAGTATTTT.

CDR3 region: CASSYSVGSEQYF. In DNA form, the CDR3 reads TGTGCCAGCAGTTACTCAGTGGGGAGCGAGCAGTACTTC. The V gene is TRBV6-5, the J gene TRBJ2-7; a weak D match, TRBD2 (5 bases). Trimming stripped 0 bases from V and 6 bases from J, with 9 bases between. CDR1 MNHEY and CDR2 SVGAGI come from the germline V gene. CDR3 length equals 13 residues.

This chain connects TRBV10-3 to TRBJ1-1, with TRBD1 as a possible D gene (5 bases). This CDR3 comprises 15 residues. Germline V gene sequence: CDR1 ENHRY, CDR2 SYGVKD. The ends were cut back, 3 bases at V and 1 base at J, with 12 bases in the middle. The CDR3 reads CAISDPGTRNTEAFF. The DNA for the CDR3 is TGTGCCATCAGTGACCCCGGGACGAGGAACACTGAAGCTTTCTTT.

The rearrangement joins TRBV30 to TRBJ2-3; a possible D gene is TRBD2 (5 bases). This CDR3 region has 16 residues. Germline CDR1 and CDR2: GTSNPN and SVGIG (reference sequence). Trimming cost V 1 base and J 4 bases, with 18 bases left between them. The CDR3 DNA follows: TGTGCCTGGAGTGGGGAGAGGGAAATGGGTCCAGATACGCAGTATTTT. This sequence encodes CAWSGEREMGPDTQYF.

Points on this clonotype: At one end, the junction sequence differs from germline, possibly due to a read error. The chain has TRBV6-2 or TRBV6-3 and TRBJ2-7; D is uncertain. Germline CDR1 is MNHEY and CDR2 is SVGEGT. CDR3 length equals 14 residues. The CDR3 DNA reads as TGTGTCAGCATACGCGGCCAACTTCCCTACGAGCAGTACTTC. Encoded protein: CVSIRGQLPYEQYF.

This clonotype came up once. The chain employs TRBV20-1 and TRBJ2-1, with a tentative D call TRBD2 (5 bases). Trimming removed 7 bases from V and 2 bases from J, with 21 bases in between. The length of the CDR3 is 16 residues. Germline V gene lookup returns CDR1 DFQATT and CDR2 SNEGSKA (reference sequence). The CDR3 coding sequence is TGCAGTGTTCTAGCTATTGGAGGAGGTACCTACAATGAGCAGTTCTTC. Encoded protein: CSVLAIGGGTYNEQFF.

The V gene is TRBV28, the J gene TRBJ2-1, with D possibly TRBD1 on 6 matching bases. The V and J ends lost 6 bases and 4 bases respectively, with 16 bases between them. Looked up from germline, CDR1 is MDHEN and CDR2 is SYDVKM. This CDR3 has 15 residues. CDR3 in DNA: TGTGCCAGCAGCCGGACGAATGGACAGTACAATGAGCAGTTCTTC. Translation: CASSRTNGQYNEQFF.

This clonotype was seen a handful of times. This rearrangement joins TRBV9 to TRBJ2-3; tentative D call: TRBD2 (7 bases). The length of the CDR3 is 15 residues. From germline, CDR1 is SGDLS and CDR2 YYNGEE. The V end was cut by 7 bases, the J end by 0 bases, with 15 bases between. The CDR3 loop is CASVGGGASTDTQYF. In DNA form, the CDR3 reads TGTGCCAGCGTCGGAGGGGGGGCAAGCACAGATACGCAGTATTTT.